This is a list of T cell receptor beta chains from one sample in a study of sequential checkpoint blockade in melanoma. Assay used: immunoSEQ multiplex PCR; TCRdb lists only in-frame clones, some missing. The table lists approximately 21,000 clones, 82% of them singletons. The material sequenced was CD8+ T cells sorted from blood (inferred from file names), taken from a patient given nivolumab and ipilimumab in sequence. The source is a human donor with melanoma. Both conserved end residues are trimmed from each CDR3. The order of the fields is V gene, J gene, D gene, CDR3 protein. A D gene is named only where the DNA matches it firmly.

TRBV29-1	TRBJ2-7	NA	SVEGENYEQY
TRBV29-1	TRBJ1-2	TRBD1	SVARTGDPLDYGYT
TRBV6-6	TRBJ2-2	TRBD1	ASRPGDRGLSGELF
TRBV6-5	TRBJ2-1	TRBD1	ASSYSGQNNEQF
TRBV19	TRBJ1-4	TRBD1	ASSIPGQGSEKLF
TRBV28	TRBJ1-1	NA	ASGETAPNTEAF
TRBV2	TRBJ2-1	NA	ASMGAGMNEQF
TRBV7-2	TRBJ2-5	NA	ASSFWGVETQY
TRBV5-8	TRBJ2-2	NA	ARNRVVTNTGELF
TRBV5-1	TRBJ2-7	NA	ASSLDGSQPAYEQY
TRBV7-3	TRBJ2-7	TRBD1	ASSLGQGATEQY
TRBV5-1	TRBJ2-7	TRBD2	ASSLDAGGPYEQY
TRBV9	TRBJ1-2	NA	ASSVAPVNYGYT
TRBV19	TRBJ2-7	NA	ASSIFGQPSYEQY
TRBV30	TRBJ1-2	NA	ACLRGYGYT
TRBV28	TRBJ2-1	TRBD2	ASSLMLAGEEGNEQF
TRBV28	TRBJ2-3	TRBD2	ASKFAGGPTTDTQY
TRBV28	TRBJ1-5	TRBD1	ASSSPGQGNQPQH
TRBV20-1	TRBJ1-1	NA	SASLSTVAF
TRBV7-9	TRBJ1-5	NA	ASSPPGDRNQPQH
TRBV5-1	TRBJ2-7	NA	ASSAHSGDYEQY
TRBV5-1	TRBJ2-3	NA	ASSLGPTSTDTQY
TRBV5-1	TRBJ1-3	TRBD1	ASSVQTGAGNTIY
TRBV9	TRBJ2-1	TRBD2	ASSVSGWSGRGNEQF
TRBV19	TRBJ2-7	TRBD2	ASSLGTSGRRNEQY
TRBV2	TRBJ1-4	NA	ASTGDDGHEKLF
TRBV30	TRBJ2-5	TRBD2	AWSLLAGGQETQY
TRBV15	TRBJ2-2	TRBD2	ATSRDRGLGSGELF
TRBV27	TRBJ2-3	TRBD2	ASRSGRTDTQY
TRBV28	TRBJ1-2	NA	ASGPWQYGYT
TRBV5-6	TRBJ2-3	NA	ASSLARGLASTDTQY
TRBV7-6	NA	NA	ASSLVVGGYEQY
TRBV14	TRBJ2-2	NA	ASSRDRTGELF
TRBV6-5	TRBJ2-7	TRBD2	ASSYETSASYEQY
TRBV5-4	TRBJ2-2	NA	ASSLRVPGELF
TRBV27	TRBJ2-3	NA	ASSLGLSFRDTQY
TRBV7-9	TRBJ1-1	TRBD1	ASSPIDRGQRTGEAF
TRBV7-2	TRBJ2-3	TRBD2	ASSLQGTSMFDTQY
TRBV2	TRBJ1-2	NA	ASSPDRPSYGYT
TRBV18	TRBJ2-7	TRBD1	ASSPPAGGYEQY
TRBV11-2	TRBJ1-3	NA	ASSLDWTPRTGNTIY
TRBV7-2	TRBJ1-5	TRBD1	ASSSQTGINQPQH
TRBV10-3	TRBJ2-7	NA	AISDYEAYEQY
TRBV28	TRBJ1-3	NA	ASGLPFGGYTIY
TRBV2	TRBJ1-2	TRBD1	ASSTQGAANYGYT
TRBV19	TRBJ2-7	TRBD2	ASSPRMRLADVYEQY
TRBV16	TRBJ2-6	NA	ASSQSLGSGSNVLT
TRBV5-8	TRBJ2-6	TRBD1	ASSLVRRGGPSGANVLT
TRBV5-5	TRBJ1-5	NA	ASSAGQYNQPQH
TRBV5-3	TRBJ1-3	NA	ARSLRGTKGHRMNTIY
TRBV7-9	TRBJ2-5	TRBD2	ASSLDGGRGETQY
TRBV30	TRBJ1-3	TRBD1	AWTRTGAGNTIY
TRBV18	TRBJ1-1	NA	ASSPRTDAAF
TRBV7-9	TRBJ2-7	TRBD2	AGGLAGSREQY
TRBV28	TRBJ1-5	NA	ASSFGGESQPQH
TRBV7-2	TRBJ2-5	TRBD1	ASSPRGGTGKETQY
TRBV28	TRBJ2-2	TRBD1	ASSLSNRGSAGELF
TRBV18	TRBJ2-7	NA	ASSPAASSYEQY
TRBV5-1	TRBJ2-7	NA	ASSLTTGNYEQY
TRBV11-3	TRBJ2-1	NA	ASSTTGQDEQF